These 31 T cell receptor beta chains were all obtained from the same sample, sequenced in a study of blood T cells in healthy people across ages (dated by TCRdb to 2013 to 2016). Library method: 5' RACE. The sequencer listed for this sample is Illumina HiSeq 2500. A second PCR of roughly 6 to 12 cycles was performed with a sample-barcoded 5' primer and a J-beta primer mix. TCRdb took the public reads, trimmed them with fastp at Q25, ran MiXCR for clone calling and kept in-frame beta chains. Under each unique CDR3 protein, matching rows form one entry showing the most common genes and DNA. This sample is represented by roughly 500,000 distinct CDR3 sequences; 27% of them were singletons. The ten largest account for approximately 18% of the sample. The specimen sequenced was blood. These receptors were taken from a woman aged 70-85 years in good health.

This clonotype turned up a few times. This rearrangement joins TRBV20-1 to TRBJ1-1; TRBD1 might be the D (6 bases). The CDR3 consists of 12 residues. Trimming pared 5 bases from V and 4 bases from J, leaving 11 bases between. Germline V lookup: CDR1 DFQATT, CDR2 SNEGSKA (reference sequence). In DNA, the CDR3 is TGCAGTGCTTCGACAGGCCCCACTGAAGCTTTCTTT. It encodes CSASTGPTEAFF.

V and J are TRBV11-2 and TRBJ2-1, with D unclear. Trimming pared 2 bases from V and 7 bases from J, leaving 12 bases between. The germline V gene has CDR1 SGHAT and CDR2 FQNNGV. The CDR3 totals 14 residues. The CDR3 DNA is TGTGCCAGCAGCTTAACGGCTCCCACGAATGAGCAGTTCTTC. Its translation is CASSLTAPTNEQFF.

The genes are TRBV30 and TRBJ1-1; no definite D call. V lost 3 bases to trimming and J lost 0 bases, with 8 bases between them. Germline V gene sequence: CDR1 GTSNPN, CDR2 SVGIG (reference sequence). There are 13 residues in the CDR3. The CDR3 nucleotides are TGTGCCTGGAGACAGACCATGAACACTGAAGCTTTCTTT. Translation gives CAWRQTMNTEAFF.

The chain combines TRBV9 with TRBJ2-6, with a possible D match to TRBD1 (6 bases). The CDR3 has 19 amino acids. V lost 0 bases, J lost 0 bases, and 16 bases lay in between. Germline CDR1 SGDLS, CDR2 YYNGEE. CDR3 in DNA: TGTGCCAGCAGCGTAGCAGCAGGGGCTGCCTACTCTGGGGCCAACGTCCTGACTTTC. Translated, it gives CASSVAAGAAYSGANVLTF.

This chain links TRBV25-1 with TRBJ1-2; D uncertain. CDR3 length: 14 amino acids. The ends were cut back, 2 bases at V and 3 bases at J, with 10 bases in the middle. The V gene's germline CDR1 is MGHDK and CDR2 SYGVNS. This chain's CDR3 is CASSEGIFHYGYTF. CDR3 nucleotide sequence: TGTGCCAGCAGTGAAGGGATTTTCCACTATGGCTACACCTTC.

The chain joins TRBV5-1 to TRBJ2-6; D uncertain. The CDR3 loop spans 18 amino acids. Germline CDR1 SGHRS, CDR2 YFSETQ. The V gene lost 0 bases and the J gene lost 1 base, with 14 bases spanning the gap. The CDR3 here is CASSLVPPQSSGANVLTF. The DNA for the CDR3 is TGCGCCAGCAGCTTGGTTCCCCCCCAATCGTCTGGGGCCAACGTCCTGACTTTC.

The CDR3 region is CASNSPQGGEAFF. The CDR3 coding sequence is TGTGCCAGCAACTCTCCCCAGGGAGGGGAAGCTTTCTTT. This sequence joins TRBV6-2 or TRBV6-3 and TRBJ1-1; TRBD1 might be the D (5 bases). The CDR3 totals 13 residues. Germline CDR1 reads MNHEY; CDR2 reads SVGEGT. The V end was cut by 7 bases, the J end by 8 bases, with 17 bases between.

This clonotype was detected only a few times. The chain links TRBV5-1 to TRBJ2-5; a weak D match, TRBD2 (5 bases). V was pared by 4 bases and J by 4 bases, with 11 bases between. The CDR3 consists of 13 residues. Germline V gives CDR1 SGHRS, CDR2 YFSETQ. This chain's CDR3 is CASSTREGETQYF. DNA for the CDR3: TGCGCCAGCAGCACGCGCGAGGGAGAGACCCAGTACTTC.

This clonotype was seen repeatedly, ten times or more. The V and J genes are TRBV7-2 and TRBJ1-4; no clear D gene. The V end lost 5 bases, the J end lost 5 bases, and 6 bases lay between the germline ends. The CDR3 is made up of 12 amino acids. Looked up from germline, CDR1 is SGHTA and CDR2 is FQGNSA. The CDR3 DNA is TGTGCCAGCAGCCCTCTAAATGAAAAACTGTTTTTT. It codes for CASSPLNEKLFF.

Regarding this clonotype: A clone one base away is much larger, so this may be a read error. The chain has TRBV10-3 and TRBJ2-1, with 7 positions matching TRBD2. Germline values: CDR1 ENHRY, CDR2 SYGVKD. The length of the CDR3 is 15 residues. The CDR3 DNA follows: TGTGTCATCCTGTCTGGGCTAGCGGTGAGCAATGAGCAGTTCTTC. This sequence encodes CVILSGLAVSNEQFF.

This clonotype was found a few times. Just one base apart from a much larger clone, this may be a read error. V usage is TRBV5-1 and J usage is TRBJ2-5; D perhaps matches TRBD1 (6 bases). The CDR3 extends over 13 amino acids. Trimming removed 5 bases from V and 2 bases from J, with 10 bases in between. Germline V gene data show CDR1 as SGHRS and CDR2 as YFSETQ. In DNA form, the CDR3 reads TGCGCCAGCAGGACACAGGGTCAAGAGACCCAGTACTTC. Protein product: CASRTQGQETQYF.

V usage is TRBV7-3 and J usage is TRBJ2-3; 8 bases are shared with TRBD2. After removal of 5 bases from V and 1 base from J, the junction contained 8 bases not matched to a gene. The CDR3 consists of 16 residues. The germline CDR1 and CDR2 sequences are SGHTA and FQGTGA. CDR3 nucleotides: TGTGCCAGCAGCCCGATCCCGACTAGCGGCACAGATACGCAGTATTTT. This codes for CASSPIPTSGTDTQYF. Combining the CDR3 with reference TRBV7-3 and TRBJ2-3 gives the whole variable domain GAGVSQTPSNKVTEKGKYVELRCDPISGHTALYWYRQSLGQGPEFLIYFQGTGAADDSGLPNDRFFAVRPEGSVSTLKIQRTERGDSAVYLCASSPIPTSGTDTQYFGPGTRLTVL.

This clonotype was recorded a few times. The CDR3 DNA sequence: TGTGCCAGCAGCTCTACAGGCACAGATACGCAGTATTTT. Residues: CASSSTGTDTQYF. V gene TRBV7-8 combines with J gene TRBJ2-3, with unresolved D. The CDR3 is made up of 13 amino acids. The germline V gene encodes CDR1 SGHVS and CDR2 FQNEAQ. Trimming pared 4 bases from V and 1 base from J, leaving 6 bases between.

The table lists this clonotype with many counts. The genes are TRBV7-9 and TRBJ1-5, with a tentative D call TRBD1 (5 bases). Germline-derived CDR1 and CDR2 are SEHNR and FQNEAQ (reference sequence). The CDR3 contains 15 residues. Deletions cut 6 bases from V and 4 bases from J, with 16 bases between. CDR3 protein: CASSGMTATNQPQHF. The DNA for the CDR3 is TGTGCCAGCAGTGGGATGACAGCGACAAATCAGCCCCAGCATTTT.

The J gene is TRBJ2-2, the V gene TRBV27; D gene ambiguous. CDR1 and CDR2 (germline): MNHEY, SMNVEV (reference sequence). V shed 6 bases and J shed 0 bases, with 8 bases lying between them. The CDR3 is 14 residues long. CDR3 amino acids: CASSRLTNTGELFF. DNA for the CDR3: TGTGCCAGCAGCAGGCTTACGAACACCGGGGAGCTGTTTTTT.

The chain uses TRBV14 and TRBJ2-5; D remains unclear. With 2 bases removed from V and 4 bases from J, the gap between germline ends came to 11 bases. CDR3 size: 14 residues. Germline CDR1 SGHDN, CDR2 FVKESK. The DNA of the CDR3 is TGTGCCAGCAGCCAAAGGATCCGGGCAGAGACCCAGTACTTC. This translates into CASSQRIRAETQYF.

The chain couples TRBV7-8 to TRBJ2-3; TRBD2 agrees at 11 bases. J gave up 6 bases and V 2 bases, and 7 bases lay outside the gene matches. Germline V gene data show CDR1 as SGHVS and CDR2 as FQNEAQ. This CDR3 contains 16 residues. The CDR3 bases are TGTGCCAGCAGCTTATATAGCGGGGGGGCCCTGGATACGCAGTATTTT. It is translated as CASSLYSGGALDTQYF.

This clonotype was recorded at least ten times. J is TRBJ2-7 and V is TRBV20-1; 7 positions match TRBD1. CDR1 and CDR2 (germline): DFQATT, SNEGSKA (reference sequence). Unmatched junction bases numbered 12, after V lost 4 bases and J lost 0 bases. The CDR3 is 16 residues long. The CDR3 DNA is TGCAGTGCTAAACCCCTAGACAGGGACAGCTCCTACGAGCAGTACTTC. The encoded protein is CSAKPLDRDSSYEQYF.

This clonotype has only a few counts. The CDR3 region is CASSFTSQGYEQYF. The CDR3 nucleotides are TGCGCCAGCAGCTTTACTAGCCAAGGCTACGAGCAGTACTTC. The rearrangement links TRBV5-1 to TRBJ2-1; D is perhaps TRBD2 (6 bases). The DNA end lines up better with TRBJ2-7; the J call may be wrong. Germline CDR1 and CDR2: SGHRS and YFSETQ. CDR3 length equals 14 residues.

This clonotype was seen a few times. V is TRBV7-9 and J is TRBJ2-1, with TRBD2 identical over 10 bases. The CDR3 sequence is 17 residues long. The germline V gene encodes CDR1 SEHNR and CDR2 FQNEAQ (reference sequence). Germline trimming cut 3 bases from V and 10 bases from J; bases unmatched to any gene: 15. In DNA, the CDR3 is TGTGCCAGCAGCTTGAGGGCTAGCGGGGGCCTGGTACAAGAGCAGTTCTTC. Amino acids: CASSLRASGGLVQEQFF.

The sample holds a few counts of this clonotype. The missing conserved phenylalanine or tryptophan at the end of this CDR3 makes a read error likely. V and J are TRBV20-1 and TRBJ2-5, with 14 bases matching TRBD2. The J call is doubtful: the DNA matches TRBJ2-1 better. The CDR3 has 17 residues. From germline, CDR1 is DFQATT and CDR2 SNEGSKA (reference sequence). As DNA, the CDR3 is TGCAGTGCTAGAGATAAGGGGACTAGCGGGGGCGGCGCGGAGCAGTTCCTC. Amino acid sequence: CSARDKGTSGGGAEQFL.

The chain couples TRBV6-6 to TRBJ2-2; no clear D. The germline gives CDR1 MNHNY, CDR2 SVGAGI (reference sequence). Trimming took off 2 bases at V and 0 bases at J, with 1 base between the two ends. The CDR3 totals 13 residues. As DNA, the CDR3 is TGTGCCAGCAGTTACCCGAACACCGGGGAGCTGTTTTTT. Amino acids: CASSYPNTGELFF.

J is TRBJ1-6 and V is TRBV20-1, with D perhaps matching TRBD1 (5 bases). V was clipped by 5 bases and J by 5 bases, with 13 bases between them. CDR1 and CDR2 (germline): DFQATT, SNEGSKA (reference sequence). CDR3 size: 14 residues. CDR3: CSASGDRDNSPLHF. CDR3 nucleotides: TGCAGTGCTTCCGGGGACCGAGATAATTCACCCCTCCACTTT.

In this sample, this clonotype turned up a few times. This rearrangement joins TRBV7-2 to TRBJ2-5, with D tentatively TRBD1 or TRBD2 (6 bases each). V was pared by 6 bases and J by 5 bases, with 16 bases between. CDR1 SGHTA and CDR2 FQGNSA come from the germline V gene. The CDR3 is 14 residues long. The CDR3 region is CASSNKGGGETQYF. The CDR3 bases are TGTGCCAGCAGTAACAAGGGGGGCGGGGAGACCCAGTACTTC.

This clonotype was detected a few times. The chain recombines TRBV5-1 with TRBJ2-3; D call uncertain. Germline assignment: CDR1 SGHRS and CDR2 YFSETQ. The CDR3 covers 15 residues. Trimming removed 3 bases from V and 0 bases from J, with 11 bases in between. This CDR3 reads CASSSLTTSTDTQYF. The CDR3 bases are TGCGCCAGCAGCTCCTTGACGACTAGCACAGATACGCAGTATTTT.

This clonotype was seen a handful of times. J is TRBJ1-1 and V is TRBV5-1, with TRBD1 matching over 8 bases. V lost 4 bases, J lost 4 bases, and 9 bases stayed unmatched. Per germline, CDR1 SGHRS and CDR2 YFSETQ. The CDR3 extends over 15 amino acids. The CDR3 protein is CASSQVQGGGTEAFF. DNA of the CDR3: TGCGCCAGCAGCCAAGTACAGGGGGGAGGCACTGAAGCTTTCTTT.

The J gene is TRBJ1-2, the V gene TRBV4-3; a possible D gene is TRBD1 (5 bases). Germline V gene lookup returns CDR1 LGHNA and CDR2 YSLEER. The CDR3 has 13 amino acids. Trimming shortened V by 7 bases and J by 2 bases, and 11 bases separated the two germline ends. CDR3 residues: CASTKGPNYGYTF. CDR3 bases: TGCGCCAGCACCAAGGGGCCGAACTATGGCTACACCTTC.

This chain connects TRBV12-3 or TRBV12-4 to TRBJ2-2, with 10 bases fitting TRBD1. The CDR3 runs 14 residues. Trimming took 10 bases from V and 5 from J; bases not matched to a gene: 7. The CDR3, as DNA: TGTGCCACAAAATGGACAGGGGGAACCGGGGAGCTGTTTTTT. This sequence encodes CATKWTGGTGELFF.

In this sample, this clonotype turned up a few times. This sequence joins TRBV7-8 and TRBJ1-1; D remains ambiguous. CDR3 length: 15 residues. V gave up 2 bases and J gave up 5 bases, with 15 bases separating them. CDR1 and CDR2 (germline): SGHVS, FQNEAQ. CDR3 amino acids: CASSLSGLGGTEAFF. The CDR3 region has the DNA TGTGCCAGCAGCTTATCCGGCCTCGGTGGGACTGAAGCTTTCTTT.

J is TRBJ2-2 and V is TRBV30; the D gene is possibly TRBD2 (5 bases). Germline assignment: CDR1 GTSNPN and CDR2 SVGIG (reference sequence). There are 13 residues in the CDR3. Trimming cost V 4 bases and J 1 base, with 7 bases left between them. Here the CDR3 reads CAWTAGNTGELFF. The CDR3, as DNA: TGTGCCTGGACTGCGGGGAACACCGGGGAGCTGTTTTTT.

This clonotype appeared a few times. This chain joins TRBV20-1 and TRBJ2-1, with D tentatively TRBD1 or TRBD2 (5 bases each). Germline CDR1 reads DFQATT; CDR2 reads SNEGSKA (reference sequence). Trimming cost V 6 bases and J 6 bases, with 12 bases left between them. This CDR3 spans 12 amino acids. CDR3 coding DNA: TGCAGTGCGCATTCTGGGACCAATGAGCAGTTCTTC. The encoded protein is CSAHSGTNEQFF.